This TCR beta chain derives from a study of T cells after yellow fever vaccination. Across the whole study: Fractions containing few cells were prepared with SMART-Seq v4 Ultra Low Input. Study observations and caveats: Overall, a small share of clonotypes was seen in both CD4 and CD8 compartments.

Trimming took off 0 bases at V and 8 bases at J, with 17 bases between the two ends. This CDR3 has 16 residues. CDR1 and CDR2 (germline): LNHNV, YYDKDF (reference sequence). Universal primer sites and UMIs were introduced during 5'RACE template-switching synthesis of TCR cDNA. MiXCR, run by TCRdb on the 5' RACE reads, gives a single entry per CDR3 protein. The sample contains 510,000 or so distinct CDR3 sequences, approximately 21% of which appear only once. This clonotype was picked up a small number of times. Its matching antigen is unknown. The sequence came from a man younger than 45 who received the YFV17D yellow fever vaccine. The specimen was PBMCs, collected 15 days after the yellow fever booster vaccination. The J gene is TRBJ2-1, the V gene TRBV15; D possibly corresponds to TRBD2 (5 bases). CDR3 DNA sequence: TGTGCCACCAGCAGAGAGATAAGAGGGAGCGGCCATGAGCAGTTCTTC. Translating it yields CATSREIRGSGHEQFF.